This T cell receptor (beta chain) is from a study of Graves' ophthalmopathy and Graves' hyperthyroidism. V lost 1 base, J lost 3 bases, and 15 bases lay in between. The germline CDR1 and CDR2 sequences are SGHNT and YENEEA. The CDR3 is made up of 16 amino acids. This clonotype came up many times. For repertoire sequencing, the TCR beta CDR3 regions were amplified from RNA transcripts. First-round RT-PCR employed HTBI primers, with a second-round multiplex PCR after it. TCRdb re-called the multiplex PCR reads through MiXCR, storing one row per CDR3 protein. The sample consists of fewer than 650,000 distinct CDR3 sequences, 22% of them appearing once.

This rearrangement joins TRBV11-3 to TRBJ1-1; TRBD1 is a possible D gene (6 bases). This TCR derives from a woman under 30 with stable Graves' hyperthyroidism. Some clones in this sample may be carry-over from other donors' samples. Sequenced input: peripheral blood. CDR3 in amino acids: CASSLGRTAQDTEAFF. In nucleotides, the CDR3 is TGTGCCAGCAGCTTAGGCCGGACAGCACAGGACACTGAAGCTTTCTTT.